These T cell receptor beta chains were read from a single sample in a study of cytomegalovirus exposure and HLA in healthy donors. Sequenced by immunoSEQ multiplex PCR; TCRdb stores in-frame clones only, minus some. The sample carries around 170,000 clones, over 70% recorded once. Source material: PBMCs. The origin of the receptors is a man aged 50-60 years in good health and CMV-seronegative. Each CDR3 is given with its conserved first and last residue. A D gene is named only where the DNA matches it firmly. Rows give clone size only sometimes, using once, few, many, or a class for an expanded clone.

size	V	length	J	D	CDR3	DNA
once	TRBV4-3	16	TRBJ2-2	-	CASSQGMGASTGELFF	TGCGCCAGCAGCCAAGGTATGGGCGCGTCCACCGGGGAGCTGTTTTTT
once	TRBV6-5	14	TRBJ1-1	TRBD1	CASSRTGGGAEAFF	TGTGCCAGCAGCCGGACAGGGGGCGGGGCTGAAGCTTTCTTT
-	TRBV19	16	TRBJ1-1	TRBD1	CASSMVQGAGATEAFF	TGTGCCAGTAGTATGGTACAGGGGGCAGGGGCCACTGAAGCTTTCTTT
-	TRBV7-8	16	TRBJ2-7	TRBD2	CASSLGGWTSAYEQYF	TGTGCCAGCAGCTTAGGTGGTTGGACTAGCGCCTACGAGCAGTACTTC
-	TRBV9	14	TRBJ2-1	-	CASSARSTSNEQFF	TGTGCCAGCAGCGCCAGGTCCACTTCCAATGAGCAGTTCTTC
-	TRBV2	15	TRBJ2-7	-	CASSEQGPTSYEQYF	TGTGCCAGCAGTGAGCAGGGGCCCACTTCCTACGAGCAGTACTTC
-	TRBV19	15	TRBJ2-3	TRBD1	CASSSRTGDTDTQYF	TGTGCCAGTAGTAGCCGGACAGGGGACACAGATACGCAGTATTTT
-	TRBV19	18	TRBJ2-3	TRBD1	CASSIGSGTGGRSDTQYF	TGTGCCAGTAGTATAGGGTCCGGGACAGGGGGCCGGTCAGATACGCAGTATTTT
-	TRBV5-6	12	TRBJ1-3	-	CASSLSGNTIYF	TGTGCCAGCAGCCTTTCTGGAAACACCATATATTTT
few	TRBV11-2	13	TRBJ1-1	-	CASSLGANTEAFF	TGTGCCAGCAGCTTGGGGGCGAACACTGAAGCTTTCTTT
-	TRBV6-5	15	TRBJ2-1	-	CASSTRLFLSNEQFF	TGTGCCAGCAGCACCAGGCTCTTCCTATCCAATGAGCAGTTCTTC
-	TRBV27	16	TRBJ2-1	TRBD2	CASSPSGLAGAVEQFF	TGTGCCAGCAGTCCCTCGGGACTAGCGGGGGCAGTGGAGCAGTTCTTC
-	TRBV10-3	15	TRBJ2-3	TRBD1	CAINNRDRETDTQYF	TGTGCCATCAACAACCGGGACAGGGAAACAGATACGCAGTATTTT
-	TRBV27	12	TRBJ1-5	TRBD1	CASGDRVQPQHF	TGTGCCAGCGGGGACAGGGTTCAGCCCCAGCATTTT
-	TRBV29-1	11	TRBJ2-5	TRBD1	CSAGTAETQYF	TGCAGCGCGGGGACAGCAGAGACCCAGTACTTC
-	TRBV7-2	15	TRBJ1-2	-	CASSLEGVGIYGYTF	TGTGCCAGCAGCTTAGAAGGAGTCGGCATCTATGGCTACACCTTC
-	TRBV12-5	14	TRBJ1-3	-	CASGLGVSGNTIYF	TGTGCTAGTGGCCTAGGGGTATCAGGAAACACCATATATTTT
once	TRBV27	16	TRBJ2-7	TRBD1	CASRRDRGRPSYEQYF	TGTGCCAGCAGGCGGGACAGGGGCCGGCCCTCCTACGAGCAGTACTTC
-	TRBV2	15	TRBJ1-4	TRBD1	CASTVTGLTNEKLFF	TGTGCCAGCACCGTGACAGGGCTGACTAATGAAAAACTGTTTTTT
-	TRBV2	14	TRBJ2-7	-	CASRSGGGSTEQYF	TGTGCCAGCAGGAGCGGCGGGGGCAGCACCGAGCAGTACTTC
-	TRBV6-5	15	TRBJ1-5	TRBD1	CASSSQGEGNQPQHF	TGTGCCAGCAGCTCCCAGGGGGAAGGAAATCAGCCCCAGCATTTT
-	TRBV13	14	TRBJ2-4	-	CASTHKGAKNIQYF	TGTGCCAGCACCCATAAGGGGGCCAAAAACATTCAGTACTTC
few	TRBV6-5	15	TRBJ1-2	-	CASYKSGVTNYGYTF	TGTGCCAGCTACAAGTCAGGCGTTACTAACTATGGCTACACCTTC
few	TRBV19	13	TRBJ1-5	-	CASQGQSSQPQHF	TGTGCCAGTCAGGGACAATCCAGCCAGCCCCAGCATTTT
-	TRBV29-1	13	TRBJ2-5	-	CSVVQGGQETQYF	TGCAGCGTTGTGCAGGGGGGTCAAGAGACCCAGTACTTC
once	TRBV7-7	13	TRBJ2-3	TRBD1	CASSLGDRDTQYF	TGTGCCAGCAGCTTAGGGGACAGGGATACGCAGTATTTT
-	TRBV19	14	TRBJ1-3	-	CASSIDGAGNTIYF	TGTGCCAGTAGTATAGATGGAGCTGGAAACACCATATATTTT
-	TRBV6-5	16	TRBJ1-4	-	CASSYSVGRKNEKLFF	TGTGCCAGCAGTTACTCTGTTGGGAGGAAGAATGAAAAACTGTTTTTT
-	TRBV18	16	TRBJ1-1	-	CASSPLGGARGTEAFF	TGTGCCAGCTCACCCCTCGGGGGGGCAAGGGGCACTGAAGCTTTCTTT
-	TRBV6-5	12	TRBJ2-2	-	CASSRGAGELFF	TGTGCCAGCAGTAGGGGTGCCGGGGAGCTGTTTTTT
once	TRBV5-6	14	TRBJ2-1	-	CASSPDSSYNEQFF	TGTGCCAGCAGCCCGGACAGTTCCTACAATGAGCAGTTCTTC
-	TRBV18	16	TRBJ1-4	-	CASSPVEALTNEKLFF	TGTGCCAGCTCACCAGTCGAAGCGCTGACTAATGAAAAACTGTTTTTT
-	TRBV5-4	14	TRBJ1-1	TRBD1	CASSLQGVNTEAFF	TGTGCCAGCAGCTTACAGGGGGTTAACACTGAAGCTTTCTTT
-	TRBV7-9	16	TRBJ2-7	TRBD1	CSSSLEGTASGYEQYF	TGTTCCAGCAGCTTAGAAGGGACAGCCAGCGGCTACGAGCAGTACTTC
few	TRBV7-2	15	TRBJ2-2	-	CASSLAGGPTGELFF	TGTGCCAGCAGCTTAGCGGGGGGGCCCACCGGGGAGCTGTTTTTT
-	TRBV18	15	TRBJ2-2	TRBD1	CASSPRTGGTGELFF	TGTGCCAGCTCACCCCGGACAGGGGGGACCGGGGAGCTGTTTTTT
-	TRBV5-4	14	TRBJ2-5	TRBD1	CASSSDRARETQYF	TGTGCCAGCAGCTCCGACAGGGCCCGGGAGACCCAGTACTTC
-	TRBV7-9	16	TRBJ2-4	-	CASSLVRETAKNIQYF	TGTGCCAGCAGCTTAGTGAGAGAGACAGCGAAAAACATTCAGTACTTC
once	TRBV4-1	14	TRBJ2-1	TRBD2	CASRYGTSVDEQFF	TGCGCCAGCAGATACGGGACTAGCGTCGATGAGCAGTTCTTC
-	TRBV11-3	13	TRBJ1-1	-	CASSLDPGTEAFF	TGTGCCAGCAGCTTAGATCCGGGGACTGAAGCTTTCTTT
-	TRBV5-1	15	TRBJ1-2	TRBD1	CASSSGQGANYGYTF	TGCGCCAGCAGCTCTGGACAGGGAGCTAACTATGGCTACACCTTC
-	TRBV5-5	16	TRBJ2-2	-	CASSLAQATNTGELFF	TGTGCCAGCAGCTTGGCACAAGCGACGAACACCGGGGAGCTGTTTTTT
once	TRBV4-3	13	TRBJ1-2	-	CASSQEQGYGYTF	TGCGCCAGCAGCCAAGAACAGGGCTATGGCTACACCTTC
-	TRBV15	14	TRBJ1-5	-	CATSRGHLNQPQHF	TGTGCCACCAGCAGAGGACACCTCAATCAGCCCCAGCATTTT
-	TRBV6-6	15	TRBJ2-7	-	CASSYSSAASYEQYF	TGTGCCAGCAGTTACTCGTCCGCGGCTTCCTACGAGCAGTACTTC
-	TRBV6-4	13	TRBJ1-6	-	CASSDSGKFPLHF	TGTGCCAGCAGTGACAGCGGTAAATTCCCCCTCCACTTT
-	TRBV29-1	14	TRBJ2-3	-	CSVEGEEPLDTQYF	TGCAGCGTTGAAGGCGAGGAGCCCTTAGATACGCAGTATTTT
-	TRBV19	16	TRBJ2-1	TRBD1	CASSIVTGGGKMSKFF	TGTGCCAGTAGTATTGTTACAGGGGGCGGGAAAATGAGCAAGTTCTTC
few	TRBV5-6	14	TRBJ1-2	-	CASSLAPSNYGYTF	TGTGCCAGCAGCTTGGCCCCCAGTAACTATGGCTACACCTTC
-	TRBV4-3	14	TRBJ1-1	TRBD1	CASSRSDRGNEAFF	TGCGCCAGCAGCCGGTCGGACAGGGGTAATGAAGCTTTCTTT
-	TRBV5-5	13	TRBJ1-2	-	CASSKPGNYGYTF	TGTGCCAGCTCCAAGCCGGGTAACTATGGCTACACCTTC
few	TRBV5-4	16	TRBJ2-3	TRBD1	CASSPGTDSSTDTQYF	TGTGCCAGCAGCCCTGGGACAGACTCTAGCACAGATACGCAGTATTTT
-	TRBV10-3	16	TRBJ1-6	-	CAISEYESSYNSPLHF	TGTGCCATCAGTGAGTATGAGAGCTCCTATAATTCACCCCTCCACTTT
-	TRBV6-5	15	TRBJ2-1	TRBD1	CASSKGTGDLNEQFF	TGTGCCAGCAGCAAAGGGACAGGGGACCTCAATGAGCAGTTCTTC
-	TRBV27	14	TRBJ1-2	-	CASSLGLPTGGYTF	TGTGCCAGCAGTTTAGGACTGCCGACTGGTGGCTACACCTTC
-	TRBV9	13	TRBJ1-3	-	CASSDMMGNTIYF	TGTGCCAGCAGCGACATGATGGGAAACACCATATATTTT
-	TRBV7-9	14	TRBJ2-5	-	CASSFAGIQETQYF	TGTGCCAGCAGCTTCGCGGGAATACAAGAGACCCAGTACTTC